This T cell receptor (beta chain) was observed in a study of blood T cells in healthy people across ages. Comments on this clonotype: Its antigen is unidentified.

Germline trimming cut 5 bases from V and 0 bases from J; bases unmatched to any gene: 10. Germline CDR1 reads MDHEN; CDR2 reads SYDVKM. The CDR3 extends over 17 amino acids. Study results and caveats: Without sorted subsets, naive and antigen-experienced compartments could not be conclusively compared. Diversity was higher, and naive CD4+ cells more numerous, in long-lived donors than in aged donors.

It was with a sample-barcoded 5' primer and a J-beta primer mix that a second PCR of about 7 to 12 cycles was run. TCRdb recomputed calls from the 5' RACE reads with MiXCR, one row per CDR3 protein. This sample has approximately 850,000 distinct CDR3 sequences, with around 42% found just once. Source material: blood. This chain links TRBV28 with TRBJ2-1; 7 bases match TRBD1. This clonotype was obtained from a man in his sixties in good health. The CDR3 reads CASSRPRQGLSYNEQFF. In DNA form, the CDR3 reads TGTGCCAGCAGTCGTCCCCGACAGGGCCTCTCCTACAATGAGCAGTTCTTC.